Listed here is a single T cell receptor beta chain. The sample belongs to a study of T cell responses to AZD1222 COVID-19 vaccine. Germline V gene sequence: CDR1 SGHDT, CDR2 YYEEEE. This CDR3 comprises 16 residues. Trimming stripped 1 base from V and 5 bases from J, with 18 bases between. The table came from immunoSEQ multiplex PCR; TCRdb's copy has only in-frame clones and leaves some out. The table shows approximately 120,000 clones, with under 95% occurring only once. The V and J genes are TRBV5-6 and TRBJ1-2; no firm D call. The specimen was peripheral blood, collected on day 0 of AZD1222 vaccination. This sequence originates from an adult in good health. CDR3 amino acids: CASSLQAPNLGYGYTF. For the CDR3, the DNA is TGTGCCAGCAGCTTGCAGGCCCCCAATTTGGGGTATGGCTACACCTTC.